The text below deals with one TCR beta chain. The data derive from a study of blood T cell repertoires in COVID-19. Study-wide background: Acute-phase and convalescent COVID-19 samples originated in the United States, Italy and Spain.

Germline trimming cut 5 bases from V and 4 bases from J; bases unmatched to any gene: 5. This CDR3 has 15 amino acids. Germline V gene data show CDR1 as MDHEN and CDR2 as SYDVKM. Participants were placed into cohorts based on the clinical history they reported. The repertoire was sequenced with immunoSEQ multiplex PCR; TCRdb's copy has only in-frame clones and lacks some. The sample records about 480,000 clones, roughly 87% being singletons. The receptor's source is a woman under 30 with acute COVID-19. The specimen sequenced was PBMCs or T cells enriched from blood (not recorded which). The chain is built from TRBV28 and TRBJ2-1, with 10 bases lining up with TRBD2. The CDR3 bases are TGTGCCAGCAGTCCCGGGACTAGCGTGTACAATGAGCAGTTCTTC. Amino acid sequence: CASSPGTSVYNEQFF.